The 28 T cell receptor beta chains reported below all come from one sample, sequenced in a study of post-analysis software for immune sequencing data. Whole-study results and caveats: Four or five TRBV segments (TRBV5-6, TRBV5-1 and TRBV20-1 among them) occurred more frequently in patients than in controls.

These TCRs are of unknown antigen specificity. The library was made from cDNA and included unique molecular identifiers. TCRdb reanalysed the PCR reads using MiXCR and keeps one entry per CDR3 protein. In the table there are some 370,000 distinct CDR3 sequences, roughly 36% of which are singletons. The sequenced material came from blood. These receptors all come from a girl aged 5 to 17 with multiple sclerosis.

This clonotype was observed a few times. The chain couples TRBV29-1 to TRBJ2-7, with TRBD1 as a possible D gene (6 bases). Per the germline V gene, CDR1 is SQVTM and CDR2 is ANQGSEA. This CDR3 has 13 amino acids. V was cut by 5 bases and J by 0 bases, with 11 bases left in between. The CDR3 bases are TGCAGCGTTTCAGCAGGGGACTCCTACGAGCAGTACTTC. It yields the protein CSVSAGDSYEQYF.

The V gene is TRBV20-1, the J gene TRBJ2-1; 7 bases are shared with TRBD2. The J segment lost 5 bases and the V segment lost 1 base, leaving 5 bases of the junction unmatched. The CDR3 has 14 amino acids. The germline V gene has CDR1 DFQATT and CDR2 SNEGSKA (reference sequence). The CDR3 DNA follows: TGCAGTGCTAGAGTGGCGGGGGATGACAATGAGCAGTTCTTC. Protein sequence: CSARVAGDDNEQFF.

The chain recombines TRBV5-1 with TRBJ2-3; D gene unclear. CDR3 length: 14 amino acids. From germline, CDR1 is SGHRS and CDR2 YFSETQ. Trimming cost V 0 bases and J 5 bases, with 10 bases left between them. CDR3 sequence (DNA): TGCGCCAGCAGCTTGGGCTATATCGGAGATACGCAGTATTTT. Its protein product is CASSLGYIGDTQYF.

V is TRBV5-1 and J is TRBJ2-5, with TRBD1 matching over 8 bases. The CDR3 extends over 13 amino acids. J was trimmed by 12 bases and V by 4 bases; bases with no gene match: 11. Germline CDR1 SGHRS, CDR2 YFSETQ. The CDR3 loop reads CASSRPGQVDKYF. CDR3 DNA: TGCGCCAGCAGCCGCCCGGGACAGGTGGATAAGTACTTC.

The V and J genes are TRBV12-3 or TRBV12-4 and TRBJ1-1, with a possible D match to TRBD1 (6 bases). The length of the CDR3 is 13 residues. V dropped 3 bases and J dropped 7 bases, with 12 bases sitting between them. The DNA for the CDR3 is TGTGCCAGCAGTTTTTGGGGGCAAGGTGAAGCTTTCTTT. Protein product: CASSFWGQGEAFF.

The CDR3, as DNA: TGCGCCAGCAGCCAACCTACAGTATCCACTGAAGCTTTCTTT. This gives the protein CASSQPTVSTEAFF. The chain has TRBV4-1 and TRBJ1-1; D ambiguous. This CDR3 is built from 14 residues. Germline V gene lookup returns CDR1 MGHRA and CDR2 YSYEKL. Trimming shortened V by 2 bases and J by 4 bases, and 11 bases separated the two germline ends.

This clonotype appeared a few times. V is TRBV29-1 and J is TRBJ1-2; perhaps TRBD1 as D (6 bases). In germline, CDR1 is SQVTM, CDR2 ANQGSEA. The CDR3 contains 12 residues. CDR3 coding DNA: TGCATCATCCTCAGGGGCAACTATGGCTACACCTTC. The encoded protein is CIILRGNYGYTF. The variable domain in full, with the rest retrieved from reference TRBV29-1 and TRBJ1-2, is SAVISQKPSRDICQRGTSLTIQCQVDSQVTMMFWYRQQPGQSLTLIATANQGSEATYESGFVIDKFPISRPNLTFSTLTVSNMSPEDSSIYLCIILRGNYGYTFGSGTRLTVV.

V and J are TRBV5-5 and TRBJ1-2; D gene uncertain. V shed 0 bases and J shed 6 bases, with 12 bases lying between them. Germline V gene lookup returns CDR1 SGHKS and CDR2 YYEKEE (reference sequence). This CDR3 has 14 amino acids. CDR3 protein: CASSLANRADGYTF. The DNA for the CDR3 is TGTGCCAGCAGCTTGGCAAATCGGGCGGATGGCTACACCTTC.

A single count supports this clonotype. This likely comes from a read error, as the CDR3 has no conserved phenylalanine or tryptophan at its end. The DNA of the CDR3 is TGTGCCGGGATACCCTACAATGAGCAGTTCATC. It encodes CAGIPYNEQFI. The J gene is TRBJ2-1, the V gene TRBV27; D ambiguous. Germline assignment: CDR1 MNHEY and CDR2 SMNVEV (reference sequence). V was trimmed by 11 bases and J by 2 bases, leaving 7 bases between them. The CDR3 length is 11 residues.

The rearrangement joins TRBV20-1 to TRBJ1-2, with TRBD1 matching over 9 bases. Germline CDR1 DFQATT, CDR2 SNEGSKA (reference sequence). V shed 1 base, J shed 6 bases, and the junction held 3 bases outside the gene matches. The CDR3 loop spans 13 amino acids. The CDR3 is CSARGTGDDGYTF. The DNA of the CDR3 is TGCAGTGCTAGAGGGACAGGGGATGATGGCTACACCTTC.

As DNA, the CDR3 is TGTGCCAGCAGCTCCGGAGCGAGGGAACTGTTTTTT. This translates into CASSSGARELFF. The chain is built from TRBV7-2 and TRBJ1-4; D gene unclear. CDR1 is SGHTA and CDR2 is FQGNSA in the germline V gene. V was shortened by 4 bases and J by 12 bases, with 12 bases between the two germline ends. The CDR3 is made up of 12 amino acids.

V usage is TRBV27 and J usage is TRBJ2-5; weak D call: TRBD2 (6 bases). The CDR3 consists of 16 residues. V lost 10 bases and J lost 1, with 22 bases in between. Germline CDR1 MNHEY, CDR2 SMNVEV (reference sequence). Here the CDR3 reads CAIPDLPGRGQETQYF. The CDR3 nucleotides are TGTGCCATCCCAGATCTCCCCGGGCGGGGCCAAGAGACCCAGTACTTC.

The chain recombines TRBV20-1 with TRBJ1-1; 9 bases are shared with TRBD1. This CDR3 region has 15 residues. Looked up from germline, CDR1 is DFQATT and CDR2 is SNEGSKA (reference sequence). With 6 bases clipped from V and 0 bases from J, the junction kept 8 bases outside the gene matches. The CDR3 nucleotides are TGCAGTGCCACCGGACAGGGGCTAATGAACACTGAAGCTTTCTTT. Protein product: CSATGQGLMNTEAFF.

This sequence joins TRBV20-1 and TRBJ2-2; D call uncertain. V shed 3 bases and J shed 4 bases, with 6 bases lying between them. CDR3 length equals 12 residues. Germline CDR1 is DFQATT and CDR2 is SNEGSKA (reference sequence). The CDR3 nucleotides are TGCAGTGCTAGGAATTGCACCGGGGAGCTGTTTTTT. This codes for CSARNCTGELFF.

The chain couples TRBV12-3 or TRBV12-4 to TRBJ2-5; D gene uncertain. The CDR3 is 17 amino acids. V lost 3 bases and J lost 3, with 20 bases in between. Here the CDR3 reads CASSLGRILLMEETQYF. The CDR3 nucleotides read TGTGCCAGCAGTTTGGGTCGGATTCTCCTAATGGAAGAGACCCAGTACTTC.

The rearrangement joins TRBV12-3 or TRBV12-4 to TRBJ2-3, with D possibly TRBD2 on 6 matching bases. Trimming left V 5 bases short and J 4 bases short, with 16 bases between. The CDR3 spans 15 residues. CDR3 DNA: TGTGCCAGCAGTCAAAACCGGGGGAACGCAGATACGCAGTATTTT. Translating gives CASSQNRGNADTQYF.

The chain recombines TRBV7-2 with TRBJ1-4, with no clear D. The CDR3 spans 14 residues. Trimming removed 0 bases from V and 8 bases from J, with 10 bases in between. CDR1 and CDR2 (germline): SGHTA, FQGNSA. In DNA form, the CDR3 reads TGTGCCAGCAGCTTAGCGTTCATGGACGAAAAACTGTTTTTT. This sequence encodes CASSLAFMDEKLFF. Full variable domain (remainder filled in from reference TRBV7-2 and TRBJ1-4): GAGVSQSPSNKVTEKGKDVELRCDPISGHTALYWYRQSLGQGLEFLIYFQGNSAPDKSGLPSDRFSAERTGGSVSTLTIQRTQQEDSAVYLCASSLAFMDEKLFFGSGTQLSVL.

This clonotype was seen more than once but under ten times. CDR3 nucleotide sequence: TGTGCCAGCAGTACAGGACAGGGCCTCCAAGAGACCCAGTACTTC. The encoded protein is CASSTGQGLQETQYF. V is TRBV6-1 and J is TRBJ2-5; 8 bases agree with TRBD1. CDR1 MNHNS and CDR2 SASEGT come from the germline V gene. The CDR3 extends over 15 amino acids. Trimming at V came to 5 bases and at J to 1 base, leaving 6 bases not matched to a gene.

CDR3 region: CASSPKPGRSYERYF. The CDR3 DNA is TGTGCCAGCAGCCCAAAACCCGGACGGTCCTACGAGCGGTACTTC. The chain employs TRBV5-6 and TRBJ2-5; D gene unclear. This CDR3 comprises 15 residues. Trimming took off 4 bases at V and 13 bases at J, with 26 bases between the two ends. Germline V gene lookup returns CDR1 SGHDT and CDR2 YYEEEE. The full variable domain, rest sourced from reference TRBV5-6 and TRBJ2-5, is DAGVTQSPTHLIKTRGQQVTLRCSPKSGHDTVSWYQQALGQGPQFIFQYYEEEERQRGNFPDRFSGHQFPNYSSELNVNALLLGDSALYLCASSPKPGRSYERYFGPGTRLLVL.

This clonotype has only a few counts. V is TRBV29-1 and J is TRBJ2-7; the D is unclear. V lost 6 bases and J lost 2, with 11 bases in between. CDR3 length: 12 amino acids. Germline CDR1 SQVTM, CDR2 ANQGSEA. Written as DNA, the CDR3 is TGCAGCGTCGTCGGCGGAACCTACGAGCAGTACTTC. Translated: CSVVGGTYEQYF.

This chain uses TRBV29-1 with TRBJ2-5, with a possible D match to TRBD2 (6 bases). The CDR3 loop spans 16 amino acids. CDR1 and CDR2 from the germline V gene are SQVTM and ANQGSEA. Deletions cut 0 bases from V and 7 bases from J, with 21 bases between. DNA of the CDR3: TGCAGCGTTGAAGAGAATTCTACCGGGGGTCGGGTGACCCAGTACTTC. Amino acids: CSVEENSTGGRVTQYF.

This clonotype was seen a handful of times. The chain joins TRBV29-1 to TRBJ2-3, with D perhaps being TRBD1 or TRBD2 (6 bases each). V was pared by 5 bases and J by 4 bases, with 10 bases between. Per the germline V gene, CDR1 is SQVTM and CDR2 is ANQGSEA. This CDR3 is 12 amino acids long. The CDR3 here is CSVKGEADTQYF. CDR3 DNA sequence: TGCAGCGTTAAGGGGGAGGCAGATACGCAGTATTTT.

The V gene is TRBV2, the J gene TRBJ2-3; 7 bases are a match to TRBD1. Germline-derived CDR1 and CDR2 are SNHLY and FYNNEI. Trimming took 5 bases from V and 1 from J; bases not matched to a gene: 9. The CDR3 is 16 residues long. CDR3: CASSYGQDLGTDTQYF. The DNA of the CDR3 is TGTGCCAGCAGTTACGGACAGGACTTAGGCACAGATACGCAGTATTTT.

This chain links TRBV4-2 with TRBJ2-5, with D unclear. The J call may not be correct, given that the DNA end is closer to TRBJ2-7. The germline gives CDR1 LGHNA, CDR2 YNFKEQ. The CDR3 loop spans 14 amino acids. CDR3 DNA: TGTGCCAGCAGCCCCCGACTGGTATCCTACGAGCAGTACTTC. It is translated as CASSPRLVSYEQYF.

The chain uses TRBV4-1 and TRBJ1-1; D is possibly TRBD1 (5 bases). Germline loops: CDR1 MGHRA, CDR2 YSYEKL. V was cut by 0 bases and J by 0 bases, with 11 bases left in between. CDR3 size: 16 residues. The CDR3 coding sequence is TGCGCCAGCAGCCAAGATTGGGGGGGGATGAACACTGAAGCTTTCTTT. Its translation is CASSQDWGGMNTEAFF.

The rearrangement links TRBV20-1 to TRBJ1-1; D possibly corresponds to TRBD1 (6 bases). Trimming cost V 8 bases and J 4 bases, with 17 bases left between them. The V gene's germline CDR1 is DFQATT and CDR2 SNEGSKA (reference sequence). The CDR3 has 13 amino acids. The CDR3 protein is CSRNRDGGTEAFF. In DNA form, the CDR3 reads TGCAGTCGAAACAGGGACGGTGGCACTGAAGCTTTCTTT.

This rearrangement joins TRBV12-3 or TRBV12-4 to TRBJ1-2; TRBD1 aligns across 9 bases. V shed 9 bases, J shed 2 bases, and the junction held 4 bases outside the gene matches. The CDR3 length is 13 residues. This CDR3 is CASRGTGNYGYTF. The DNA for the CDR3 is TGTGCCAGTCGGGGGACAGGGAACTATGGCTACACCTTC.

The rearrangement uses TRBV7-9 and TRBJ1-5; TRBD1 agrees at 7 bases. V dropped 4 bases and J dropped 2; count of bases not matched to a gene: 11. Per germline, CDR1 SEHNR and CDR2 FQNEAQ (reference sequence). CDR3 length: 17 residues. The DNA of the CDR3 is TGTGCCAGCAGCTCAATTCGGGCCGGACAGGGCAATCAGCCCCAGCATTTT. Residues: CASSSIRAGQGNQPQHF.